This passage covers 14 T cell receptor beta chains from one sample sequenced in a study of T cells in Graves' hyperthyroidism and ophthalmopathy. The investigators amplified TCR beta CDR3 regions from RNA transcripts. HTBI primers drove first-round RT-PCR of the TCR CDR3. TCRdb re-derived calls from the multiplex PCR reads in MiXCR, one entry per CDR3 protein. The data contain hundreds of thousands of distinct CDR3 sequences, more than 30% of them singletons. The sequenced sample consisted of blood. The receptors come from a young man with Graves' hyperthyroidism.

In this sample, this clonotype turned up a few times. The chain uses TRBV4-1 and TRBJ2-7; the D gene is possibly TRBD2 (6 bases). CDR1 MGHRA and CDR2 YSYEKL come from the germline V gene. There are 16 residues in the CDR3. Trimming cost V 0 bases and J 3 bases, with 15 bases left between them. The CDR3, as DNA: TGCGCCAGCAGCCAAGATGACGTCGGCGGGATCTACGAGCAGTACTTC. Translated, it gives CASSQDDVGGIYEQYF.

The J gene is TRBJ2-7, the V gene TRBV19; D gene unclear. Germline V lookup: CDR1 LNHDA, CDR2 SQIVND (reference sequence). The CDR3 spans 12 residues. V dropped 2 bases and J dropped 5 bases, with 7 bases sitting between them. The CDR3 DNA is TGTGCCAGTAGTATACGGTGGAACGAGCAGTACTTC. This encodes CASSIRWNEQYF.

The table lists this clonotype with many counts. The chain is built from TRBV15 and TRBJ1-1, with 10 bases fitting TRBD1. Germline V gene lookup returns CDR1 LNHNV and CDR2 YYDKDF (reference sequence). CDR3 length: 14 residues. V lost 5 bases, J lost 5 bases, and 5 bases stayed unmatched. The CDR3 DNA sequence: TGTGCCACCAGCGGACCGGGACAGGGGACTGAAGCTTTCTTT. Translating gives CATSGPGQGTEAFF. Based on the CDR3 plus reference TRBV15 and TRBJ1-1, the full variable domain is DAMVIQNPRYQVTQFGKPVTLSCSQTLNHNVMYWYQQKSSQAPKLLFHYYDKDFNNEADTPDNFQSRRPNTSFCFLDIRSPGLGDTAMYLCATSGPGQGTEAFFGQGTRLTVV.

Only a few counts were recorded for this clonotype. The V and J genes are TRBV5-1 and TRBJ1-1; D is possibly TRBD1 (5 bases). Germline values: CDR1 SGHRS, CDR2 YFSETQ. Deletions cut 4 bases from V and 6 bases from J, with 13 bases between. The CDR3 loop spans 13 amino acids. The CDR3 region is CASSGGTAAEAFF. Here the CDR3 DNA reads TGCGCCAGCAGCGGGGGGACGGCTGCTGAAGCTTTCTTT.

This clonotype has more than one count but fewer than ten. This chain connects TRBV2 to TRBJ1-4; 9 bases agree with TRBD1. The CDR3 consists of 17 residues. With 8 bases clipped from V and 0 bases from J, the junction kept 10 bases outside the gene matches. Germline CDR1 reads SNHLY; CDR2 reads FYNNEI. The CDR3 reads CASDRDRELATNEKLFF. CDR3 bases: TGTGCCAGCGACCGGGACAGGGAATTGGCAACTAATGAAAAACTGTTTTTT.

The rearrangement links TRBV25-1 to TRBJ1-3; TRBD1 aligns across 9 bases. The V gene end was trimmed by 5 bases and the J gene end by 0 bases; junction bases not matched to a gene: 11. CDR1 MGHDK and CDR2 SYGVNS come from the germline V gene. The CDR3 runs to 18 residues. The CDR3 bases are TGTGCCAGCAGTTCGCCGGGACAGGGAACATACTCTGGAAACACCATATATTTT. Translated: CASSSPGQGTYSGNTIYF.

This clonotype occurred many times. The rearrangement joins TRBV5-8 to TRBJ2-6; possible D gene TRBD1, 5 bases. V lost 4 bases, J lost 0 bases, and 8 bases lay in between. The CDR3 is 15 amino acids. Germline CDR1 reads SGHTS; CDR2 reads YDEGEE. DNA of the CDR3: TGTGCCAGCAGCATTGACAGCTCTGGGGCCAACGTCCTGACTTTC. Its protein is CASSIDSSGANVLTF.

The V gene is TRBV2, the J gene TRBJ2-7; TRBD1 agrees at 10 bases. J gave up 6 bases and V 6 bases, and 8 bases lay outside the gene matches. Germline V CDR1 and CDR2: SNHLY, FYNNEI. The CDR3 loop spans 14 amino acids. In DNA form, the CDR3 reads TGTGCCAGCAGGACGGGACAGGGGAGCGTCGAGCAGTACTTC. Its translation: CASRTGQGSVEQYF.

The J gene is TRBJ1-1, the V gene TRBV20-1; TRBD1 agrees at 7 bases. V shed 4 bases, J shed 4 bases, and the junction held 9 bases outside the gene matches. CDR3 length: 14 amino acids. Germline V gene data show CDR1 as DFQATT and CDR2 as SNEGSKA (reference sequence). The DNA for the CDR3 is TGCAGTGCTATACAGGGGTCTAAGCTCACTGAAGCTTTCTTT. It codes for CSAIQGSKLTEAFF.

To note about this clonotype: With a much larger clone just one base away, this may be a read error. The chain links TRBV20-1 to TRBJ2-7; TRBD1 might be the D (5 bases). CDR3 size: 12 residues. V was shortened by 3 bases and J by 7 bases, with 13 bases between the two germline ends. CDR1 and CDR2 from the germline V gene are DFQATT and SNEGSKA (reference sequence). The CDR3 spells CSARGSGWEQYF. As DNA, the CDR3 is TGCAGTGCTAGGGGGTCAGGGTGGGAGCAGTACTTC.

V and J are TRBV11-2 and TRBJ1-1, with D possibly being TRBD1 (5 bases). CDR1 is SGHAT and CDR2 is FQNNGV in the germline V gene. The CDR3 runs 14 residues. The V end lost 6 bases, the J end lost 1 base, and 12 bases lay between the germline ends. CDR3 loop: CASRHSTGNTEAFF. In nucleotides, the CDR3 is TGTGCCAGCAGACACTCCACAGGGAACACTGAAGCTTTCTTT. The variable domain in full, with the rest retrieved from reference TRBV11-2 and TRBJ1-1, is EAGVAQSPRYKIIEKRQSVAFWCNPISGHATLYWYQQILGQGPKLLIQFQNNGVVDDSQLPKDRFSAERLKGVDSTLKIQPAKLEDSAVYLCASRHSTGNTEAFFGQGTRLTVV.

This clonotype was seen only a few times. The V gene is TRBV20-1, the J gene TRBJ1-5, with a possible D match to TRBD1 (6 bases). The germline V gene has CDR1 DFQATT and CDR2 SNEGSKA (reference sequence). This CDR3 contains 14 residues. The V gene lost 3 bases and the J gene lost 5 bases, with 14 bases spanning the gap. CDR3 loop: CSARGGAVDQPQHF. The CDR3, as DNA: TGCAGTGCTAGGGGGGGGGCGGTGGATCAGCCCCAGCATTTT.

This clonotype was observed a few times. This rearrangement joins TRBV20-1 to TRBJ2-5; D ambiguous. This CDR3 has 15 residues. Trimming removed 1 base at V and 4 bases at J, with 16 bases between. Germline assignment: CDR1 DFQATT and CDR2 SNEGSKA (reference sequence). CDR3 sequence (DNA): TGCAGTGCTAGAGGGCCGGTCAAAACCCCAGAGACCCAGTACTTC. Encoded protein: CSARGPVKTPETQYF.

Notes on this clonotype: With a much larger clone just one base away, this may be a read error. The V and J genes are TRBV7-9 and TRBJ2-2; no definite D call. In germline, CDR1 is SEHNR, CDR2 FQNEAQ (reference sequence). There are 10 residues in the CDR3. V was pared by 7 bases and J by 6 bases, with 3 bases between. DNA for the CDR3: TGTGCCAGCACGGCCGGGGAGCTGTTTTTT. Protein product: CASTAGELFF.